This paragraph reports one T cell receptor (beta chain). This clone's antigen is unknown. The record has no base qualities; no much larger clone is one base away. Trimming takes 3 bases from V and 2 bases from J, and the germline ends sit 11 bases apart. Looking up the germline V gene (reference sequence) yields CDR1 MNHEY and CDR2 SMNVEV. CDR3 length: 15 amino acids, cysteine to phenylalanine. This entry keeps only the CDR3 DNA: 45 bases, framed from base 1. Preparation of the library involved PCR. Sequencing instrument: Illumina HiSeq 2500. TCR libraries were prepared with molecular barcoding, using unique molecular identifiers to normalize TCRbeta repertoire quantification. Using fastp at Q25 and MiXCR, TCRdb reprocessed the public reads and kept productive beta chains. Identical CDR3 proteins give one entry, which carries the most common genes and DNA. This sample comprises about 540,000 distinct CDR3 sequences, 18% of them detected only once. The ten biggest clones cover approximately 3% of the sample.

The data belong to a study of T-cell reconstitution after alpha-beta-depleted transplantation in children (dated by TCRdb to the mid-2010s). In terms of the full investigation: T-cell immune reconstitution after TCRalphabeta/CD19-depleted allogeneic hematopoietic cell transplantation in children was quantitatively tracked in the study by means of TCR repertoire profiling.

The source material was PBMCs from the stem cell graft donor, sampled from the stem cell graft. This TCR was sampled from a human donor who donated a stem cell graft to a child with acute lymphoblastic leukemia. The rearranged segments are TRBV27 and TRBJ1-5, with TRBD1 as a weak D call on 6 bases. The CDR3 reads CASSFGGAGNQPQHF. The DNA is as follows: TGTGCCAGCAGTTTCGGGGGCGCGGGCAATCAGCCCCAGCATTTT.